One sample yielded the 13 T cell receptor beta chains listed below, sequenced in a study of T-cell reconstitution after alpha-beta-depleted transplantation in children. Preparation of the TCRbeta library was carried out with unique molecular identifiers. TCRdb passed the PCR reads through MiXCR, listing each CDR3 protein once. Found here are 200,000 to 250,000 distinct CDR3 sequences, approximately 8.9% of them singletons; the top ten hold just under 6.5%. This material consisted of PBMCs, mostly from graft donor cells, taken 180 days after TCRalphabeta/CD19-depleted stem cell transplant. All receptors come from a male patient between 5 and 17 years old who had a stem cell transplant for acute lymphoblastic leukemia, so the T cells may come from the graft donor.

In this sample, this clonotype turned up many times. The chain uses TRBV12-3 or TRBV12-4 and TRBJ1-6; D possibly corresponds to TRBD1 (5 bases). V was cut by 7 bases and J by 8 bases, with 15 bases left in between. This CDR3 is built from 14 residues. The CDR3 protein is CASTSGGRDSPLHF. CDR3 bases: TGTGCCAGCACTTCCGGGGGTAGGGATTCACCCCTCCACTTT.

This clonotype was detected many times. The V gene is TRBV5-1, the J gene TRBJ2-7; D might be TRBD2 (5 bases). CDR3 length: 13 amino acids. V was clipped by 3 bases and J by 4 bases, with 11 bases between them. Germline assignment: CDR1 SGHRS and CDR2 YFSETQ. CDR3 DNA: TGCGCCAGCAGCTCGGTGGGCGGGTACGAGCAGTACTTC. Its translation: CASSSVGGYEQYF.

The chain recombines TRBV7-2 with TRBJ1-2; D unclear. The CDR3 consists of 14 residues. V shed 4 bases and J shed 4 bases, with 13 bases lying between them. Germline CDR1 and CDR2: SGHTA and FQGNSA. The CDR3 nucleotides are TGTGCCAGCAGCTCTAACAACCCCCTCTATGGCTACACCTTC. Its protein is CASSSNNPLYGYTF.

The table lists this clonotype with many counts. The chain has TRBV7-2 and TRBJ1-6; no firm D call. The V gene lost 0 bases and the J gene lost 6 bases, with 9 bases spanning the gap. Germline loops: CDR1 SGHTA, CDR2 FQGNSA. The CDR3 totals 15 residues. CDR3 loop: CASSLAPSPNSPLHF. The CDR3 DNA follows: TGTGCCAGCAGCTTAGCCCCGAGTCCTAATTCACCCCTCCACTTT.

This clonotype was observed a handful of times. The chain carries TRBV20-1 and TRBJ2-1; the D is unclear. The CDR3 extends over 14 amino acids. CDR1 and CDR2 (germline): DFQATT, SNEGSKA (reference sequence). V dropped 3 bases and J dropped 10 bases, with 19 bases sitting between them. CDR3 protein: CSASTPRPLSEQFF. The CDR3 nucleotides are TGCAGTGCTAGCACCCCAAGACCGCTGTCGGAGCAGTTCTTC.

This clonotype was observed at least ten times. CDR3 in amino acids: CASSVPGLNTEAFF. CDR3 in DNA: TGCGCCAGCAGCGTACCGGGACTGAACACTGAAGCTTTCTTT. The chain carries TRBV5-1 and TRBJ1-1; D perhaps matches TRBD1 (5 bases). The germline gives CDR1 SGHRS, CDR2 YFSETQ. The CDR3 is 14 amino acids. Trimming left V 4 bases short and J 0 bases short, with 10 bases between.

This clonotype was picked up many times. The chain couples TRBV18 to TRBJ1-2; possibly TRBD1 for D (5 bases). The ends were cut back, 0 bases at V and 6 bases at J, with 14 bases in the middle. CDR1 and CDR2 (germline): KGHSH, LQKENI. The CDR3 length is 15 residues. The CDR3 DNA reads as TGTGCCAGCTCACCACCGAATCAGGGAGTAGATGGCTACACCTTC. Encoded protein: CASSPPNQGVDGYTF.

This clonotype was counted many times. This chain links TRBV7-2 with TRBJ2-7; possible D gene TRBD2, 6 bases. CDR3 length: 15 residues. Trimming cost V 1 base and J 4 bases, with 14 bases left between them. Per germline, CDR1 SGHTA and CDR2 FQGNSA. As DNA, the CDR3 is TGTGCCAGCAGCTTAGTCGGCGGGAAACATTACGAGCAGTACTTC. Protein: CASSLVGGKHYEQYF.

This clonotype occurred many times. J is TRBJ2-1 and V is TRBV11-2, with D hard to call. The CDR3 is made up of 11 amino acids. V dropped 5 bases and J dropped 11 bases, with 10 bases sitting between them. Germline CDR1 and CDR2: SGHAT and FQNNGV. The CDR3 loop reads CASSAQSQQFF. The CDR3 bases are TGTGCCAGCAGCGCACAGAGTCAGCAGTTCTTC.

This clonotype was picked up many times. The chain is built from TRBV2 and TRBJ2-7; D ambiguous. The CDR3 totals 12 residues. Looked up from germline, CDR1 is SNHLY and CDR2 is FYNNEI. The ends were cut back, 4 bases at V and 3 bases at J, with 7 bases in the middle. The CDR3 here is CASSARLYEQYF. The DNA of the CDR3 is TGTGCCAGCAGTGCCCGTCTCTACGAGCAGTACTTC.

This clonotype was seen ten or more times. CDR3 sequence reads: CASSRRTLTGELFF. The CDR3 nucleotides are TGTGCCAGCAGCCGCAGGACTCTCACCGGGGAGCTGTTTTTT. This rearrangement joins TRBV14 to TRBJ2-2, with D possibly matching TRBD2 (5 bases). Trimming left V 4 bases short and J 4 bases short, with 10 bases between. Germline V gene sequence: CDR1 SGHDN, CDR2 FVKESK. The CDR3 sequence is 14 residues long. The variable domain in full, completed from reference TRBV14 and TRBJ2-2, reads EAGVTQFPSHSVIEKGQTVTLRCDPISGHDNLYWYRRVMGKEIKFLLHFVKESKQDESGMPNNRFLAERTGGTYSTLKVQPAELEDSGVYFCASSRRTLTGELFFGEGSRLTVL.

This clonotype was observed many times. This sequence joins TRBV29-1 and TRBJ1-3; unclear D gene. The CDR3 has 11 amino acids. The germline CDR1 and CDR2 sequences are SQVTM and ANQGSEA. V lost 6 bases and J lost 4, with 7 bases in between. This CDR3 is CSVVTGNTIYF. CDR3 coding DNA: TGCAGCGTGGTGACCGGAAACACCATATATTTT.

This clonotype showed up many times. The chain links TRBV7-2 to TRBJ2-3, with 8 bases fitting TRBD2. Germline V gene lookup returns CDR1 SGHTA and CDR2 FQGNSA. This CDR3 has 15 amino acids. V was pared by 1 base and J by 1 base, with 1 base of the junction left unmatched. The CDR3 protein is CASSLGGLGTDTQYF. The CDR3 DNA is TGTGCCAGCAGCTTAGGGGGACTAGGCACAGATACGCAGTATTTT.